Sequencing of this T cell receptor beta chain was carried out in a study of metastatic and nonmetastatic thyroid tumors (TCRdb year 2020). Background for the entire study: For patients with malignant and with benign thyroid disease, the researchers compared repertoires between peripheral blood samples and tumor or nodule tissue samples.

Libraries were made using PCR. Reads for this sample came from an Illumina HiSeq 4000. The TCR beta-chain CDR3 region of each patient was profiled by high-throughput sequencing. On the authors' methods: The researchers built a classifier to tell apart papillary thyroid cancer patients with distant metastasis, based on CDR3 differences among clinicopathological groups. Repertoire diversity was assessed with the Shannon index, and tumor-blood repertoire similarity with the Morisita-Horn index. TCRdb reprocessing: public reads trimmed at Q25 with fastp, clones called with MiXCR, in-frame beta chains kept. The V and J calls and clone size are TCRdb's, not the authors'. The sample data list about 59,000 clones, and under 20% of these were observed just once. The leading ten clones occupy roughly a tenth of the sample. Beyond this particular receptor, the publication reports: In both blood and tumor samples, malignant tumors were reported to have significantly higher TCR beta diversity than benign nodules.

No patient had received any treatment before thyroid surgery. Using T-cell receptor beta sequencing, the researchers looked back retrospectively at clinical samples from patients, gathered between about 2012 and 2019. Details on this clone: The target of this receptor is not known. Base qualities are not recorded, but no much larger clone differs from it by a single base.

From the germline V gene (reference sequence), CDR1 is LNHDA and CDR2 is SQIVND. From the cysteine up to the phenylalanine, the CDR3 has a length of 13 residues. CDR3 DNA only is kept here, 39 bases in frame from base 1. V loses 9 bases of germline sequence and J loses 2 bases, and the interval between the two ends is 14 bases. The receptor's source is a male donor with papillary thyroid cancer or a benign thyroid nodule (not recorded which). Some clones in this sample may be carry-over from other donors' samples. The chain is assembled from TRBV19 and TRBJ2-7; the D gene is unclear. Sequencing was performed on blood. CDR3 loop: CASSEGPPYEQYF. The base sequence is TGTGCCAGCAGTGAAGGGCCGCCCTACGAGCAGTACTTC.